This TCR beta chain was recovered during a study of T cells in Graves' hyperthyroidism and ophthalmopathy. There were TCR beta CDR3 regions amplified from RNA transcripts. During a first-round RT-PCR of the TCR CDR3, the HTBI primer set was used. Each CDR3 protein is one row after TCRdb ran MiXCR on the multiplex PCR reads. Counted here are around 400,000 distinct CDR3 sequences, approximately 13% occurring once; the ten biggest clones make up 9% to 9.5%. The sample holds many counts of this clonotype. Aged 18 to 65, the patients had hyperthyroidism that was newly diagnosed and had lasted under 2 months. Patients showing uncontrolled infection, other autoimmune disease, pregnancy or lactation were ineligible. The CDR3 has 15 amino acids. Trimming took off 7 bases at V and 6 bases at J, with 20 bases between the two ends.

The sequenced material came from blood. This TCR came from a woman younger than 35 with Graves' hyperthyroidism. The chain joins TRBV12-3 or TRBV12-4 to TRBJ2-3; no clear D. CDR3 DNA sequence: TGTGCCAGCACCCCGCGACACCCTTCTAGGGATACGCAGTATTTT. Protein sequence: CASTPRHPSRDTQYF.